These 21 T cell receptor beta chains came from one sample sequenced in a study of blood T cell repertoires in COVID-19. The method was immunoSEQ multiplex PCR; TCRdb's version includes in-frame clones alone and lacks a portion of them. Of approximately 110,000 clones listed, roughly 80% are singletons. Sequenced sample: peripheral blood. The receptors here all came from a man aged 50 to 60 with acute or convalescent COVID-19.

Only one count was recorded for this clone. This chain's CDR3 is CASSMGGRGRGQPQHF. The CDR3 DNA follows: TGTGCCAGTAGTATGGGGGGTAGGGGGCGAGGTCAGCCCCAGCATTTT. V gene TRBV19 combines with J gene TRBJ1-5, with TRBD1 matching over 7 bases. The CDR3 runs to 16 residues. After removal of 3 bases from V and 6 bases from J, the junction contained 11 bases not matched to a gene. The V gene's germline CDR1 is LNHDA and CDR2 SQIVND (reference sequence).

This sequence joins TRBV24-1 and TRBJ2-2; D call uncertain. The CDR3 is made up of 15 amino acids. CDR1 and CDR2 (germline): KGHDR, SFDVKD. The V and J ends lost 4 bases and 2 bases respectively, with 10 bases between them. For the CDR3, the DNA is TGTGCCACCAGTGACCCCTCACATAACACCGGGGAGCTGTTTTTT. Residues: CATSDPSHNTGELFF.

V is TRBV5-6 and J is TRBJ1-5; 7 bases fit TRBD1. Germline V gives CDR1 SGHDT, CDR2 YYEEEE. Trimming removed 4 bases from V and 6 bases from J; junction bases left unmatched: 7. This CDR3 region has 14 residues. The CDR3 protein is CASSRWTGTQPQHF. The DNA of the CDR3 is TGTGCCAGCAGCCGTTGGACAGGTACTCAGCCCCAGCATTTT.

The V call is TRBV28, the J call TRBJ1-2, with 9 bases lining up with TRBD1. This CDR3 contains 15 residues. V dropped 5 bases and J dropped 8; count of bases not matched to a gene: 12. In germline, CDR1 is MDHEN, CDR2 SYDVKM. CDR3 in DNA: TGTGCCAGCAGTATGGGGGGACAGGGATGGGAGGGCTACACCTTC. Encoded protein: CASSMGGQGWEGYTF.

CDR3 in amino acids: CASPKTNAGGEQYV. Written as DNA, the CDR3 is TGTGCCAGTCCTAAAACCAACGCAGGGGGCGAGCAGTACGTC. V is TRBV19 and J is TRBJ2-7; 7 bases match TRBD1. CDR3 size: 14 residues. J gave up 6 bases and V 8 bases, and 13 bases lay outside the gene matches. Germline CDR1 and CDR2: LNHDA and SQIVND (reference sequence).

CDR3 residues: CASRETGPTEAFF. The CDR3 coding sequence is TGTGCCAGCAGAGAGACAGGGCCCACTGAAGCTTTCTTT. This chain joins TRBV2 and TRBJ1-1; 7 nucleotides align to TRBD1. This CDR3 spans 13 amino acids. CDR1 and CDR2 (germline): SNHLY, FYNNEI. Trimming took 6 bases from V and 4 from J; bases not matched to a gene: 5.

The rearrangement joins TRBV5-6 to TRBJ2-3; 9 bases fit TRBD1. V shed 0 bases, J shed 4 bases, and the junction held 3 bases outside the gene matches. Germline values: CDR1 SGHDT, CDR2 YYEEEE. The CDR3 extends over 15 amino acids. The CDR3 protein is CASSLVGQGSDTQYF. CDR3 nucleotide sequence: TGTGCCAGCAGCTTGGTGGGACAGGGTTCAGATACGCAGTATTTT. The full variable domain, completed using reference TRBV5-6 and TRBJ2-3, is DAGVTQSPTHLIKTRGQQVTLRCSPKSGHDTVSWYQQALGQGPQFIFQYYEEEERQRGNFPDRFSGHQFPNYSSELNVNALLLGDSALYLCASSLVGQGSDTQYFGPGTRLTVL.

This clone came up a few times. The chain combines TRBV24-1 with TRBJ1-2; 9 bases are a match to TRBD1. The germline V gene encodes CDR1 KGHDR and CDR2 SFDVKD. V shed 4 bases, J shed 4 bases, and the junction held 6 bases outside the gene matches. This CDR3 contains 15 residues. CDR3 DNA sequence: TGTGCCACCAGTGAGGACGACAGGGGGACCTATGGCTACACCTTC. Translated: CATSEDDRGTYGYTF.

As DNA, the CDR3 is TGTGCCACCAGCATCGGCAGGGCGGACTATGGCTACACCTTC. Translation gives CATSIGRADYGYTF. This chain links TRBV15 with TRBJ1-2, with D possibly TRBD1 on 5 matching bases. The CDR3 runs 14 residues. Germline CDR1 and CDR2: LNHNV and YYDKDF (reference sequence). Deletions cut 4 bases from V and 3 bases from J, with 12 bases between.

The gene calls are TRBV30 and TRBJ1-4, with 11 nucleotides matching TRBD1. Germline loops: CDR1 GTSNPN, CDR2 SVGIG (reference sequence). Trimming removed 1 base from V and 8 bases from J; junction bases left unmatched: 3. The CDR3 sequence is 14 residues long. The CDR3 sequence is CAWSGGTGGEKLFF. The CDR3 DNA is TGTGCCTGGAGTGGCGGGACAGGGGGGGAAAAACTGTTTTTT.

The rearrangement uses TRBV7-8 and TRBJ2-3, with 10 bases aligning to TRBD1. The length of the CDR3 is 15 residues. Germline V gene data show CDR1 as SGHVS and CDR2 as FQNEAQ. V was pared by 6 bases and J by 4 bases, with 7 bases of the junction left unmatched. For the CDR3, the DNA is TGTGCCAGCAGACCTACGGGACAGGGGTCAGATACGCAGTATTTT. Translation: CASRPTGQGSDTQYF.

The V and J genes are TRBV2 and TRBJ2-7; D gene ambiguous. The V gene lost 8 bases and the J gene lost 6 bases, with 20 bases spanning the gap. The CDR3 runs 14 residues. The germline V gene encodes CDR1 SNHLY and CDR2 FYNNEI. Here the CDR3 DNA reads TGTGCCAGCCAGGTCGAAGGTTTAACGTCCGAGCAGTACTTC. Amino acid sequence: CASQVEGLTSEQYF.

V gene TRBV5-1 combines with J gene TRBJ2-7; 8 bases match TRBD1. Germline V gives CDR1 SGHRS, CDR2 YFSETQ. The CDR3 is made up of 19 amino acids. Unmatched junction bases numbered 21, after V lost 1 base and J lost 6 bases. The DNA of the CDR3 is TGCGCCAGCAGCTTGTCTTACGAGTGGAACAGGGGGAAGGTAGGCGAGCAGTACTTC. It encodes CASSLSYEWNRGKVGEQYF.

This clone was counted once. This sequence joins TRBV7-9 and TRBJ2-3; possibly TRBD1 for D (5 bases). Germline CDR1 SEHNR, CDR2 FQNEAQ (reference sequence). The CDR3 contains 18 residues. V lost 1 base, J lost 2 bases, and 19 bases lay in between. The CDR3 DNA reads as TGTGCCAGCAGCTTAGTTGTAGGGCCCCTTGGGGCCACAGATACGCAGTATTTT. This codes for CASSLVVGPLGATDTQYF.

The gene calls are TRBV6-6 and TRBJ1-5; 9 nucleotides line up with TRBD1. The CDR3 is 13 amino acids. Germline CDR1 MNHNY, CDR2 SVGAGI (reference sequence). V was pared by 6 bases and J by 7 bases, with 4 bases of the junction left unmatched. The CDR3 is CASSRTGVQPQHF. The CDR3 DNA is TGTGCCAGCAGCCGGACAGGGGTCCAGCCCCAGCATTTT.

This clone was counted only a few times. V gene TRBV28 combines with J gene TRBJ1-6; 8 nucleotides agree with TRBD1. Trimming cost V 6 bases and J 8 bases; bases outside gene matches: 9. The CDR3 is 15 amino acids. Germline V gives CDR1 MDHEN, CDR2 SYDVKM. In DNA, the CDR3 is TGTGCCAGCAGGTCGGGACAGGAGCGGTATTCACCCCTCCACTTT. Translated, it gives CASRSGQERYSPLHF.

CDR3 in amino acids: CSARAGYGYTF. CDR3 sequence (DNA): TGCAGTGCTAGAGCCGGGTATGGCTACACCTTC. This chain uses TRBV20-1 with TRBJ1-2; no definite D call. Germline loops: CDR1 DFQATT, CDR2 SNEGSKA (reference sequence). Trimming pared 1 base from V and 5 bases from J, leaving 5 bases between. The CDR3 covers 11 residues.

This clone was detected only a few times. This chain connects TRBV29-1 to TRBJ2-2, with D possibly matching TRBD1 (6 bases). This CDR3 region has 12 residues. Germline assignment: CDR1 SQVTM and CDR2 ANQGSEA. V was cut by 6 bases and J by 6 bases, with 11 bases left in between. The CDR3 bases are TGCAGCGTAACAGGGCTCGCCGGGGAGCTGTTTTTT. This sequence encodes CSVTGLAGELFF.

This sequence joins TRBV5-1 and TRBJ2-5, with 8 positions matching TRBD2. CDR3 length equals 15 residues. Germline CDR1 is SGHRS and CDR2 is YFSETQ. Trimming removed 0 bases from V and 5 bases from J; junction bases left unmatched: 6. The CDR3 loop is CASSLGAGGEETQYF. CDR3 sequence (DNA): TGCGCCAGCAGCTTGGGTGCGGGGGGCGAGGAGACCCAGTACTTC.

The J gene is TRBJ2-2, the V gene TRBV5-1; 9 bases map to TRBD1. V was pared by 2 bases and J by 4 bases, with 6 bases of the junction left unmatched. The CDR3 consists of 16 residues. Per germline, CDR1 SGHRS and CDR2 YFSETQ. The CDR3 bases are TGCGCCAGCAGCTTTGTACAGGGGGCCCGCACCGGGGAGCTGTTTTTT. Its protein is CASSFVQGARTGELFF.

This chain joins TRBV28 and TRBJ1-2; TRBD1 agrees at 8 bases. This CDR3 comprises 18 residues. Looked up from germline, CDR1 is MDHEN and CDR2 is SYDVKM. The junction had 18 bases not matched to a gene; V was cut back by 6 bases and J by 3 bases. The CDR3 protein is CASSQVRTGTPLDYGYTF. Written as DNA, the CDR3 is TGTGCCAGCAGCCAAGTAAGGACAGGGACACCGTTGGACTATGGCTACACCTTC.